A selection of T cell receptor beta chains follows, all from one sample in a study of blood T cell repertoires in COVID-19. The method was immunoSEQ multiplex PCR; TCRdb's version includes in-frame clones alone and lacks a portion of them. The sample has about 310,000 clones, 90% seen once; the top ten hold approximately 4.3%. The material sequenced was PBMCs or T cells enriched from blood (not recorded which). The source of these receptors is a woman younger than 35 with acute COVID-19. The CDR3 runs from the conserved cysteine through the conserved F or W. A D gene is named only where the DNA matches it firmly. Clone sizes are given selectively: once, few, many, or a class where the clone is expanded.

TRBJ2-1 | once | TRBV7-9 | NA | TGTGCCAGCTCCGGACTTTCCCCCTACAATGAGCAGTTCTTC | CASSGLSPYNEQFF
TRBJ2-2 | NA | TRBV9 | NA | TGTGCCAGCAGCGTACAGGGGTTGAACACCGGGGAGCTGTTTTTT | CASSVQGLNTGELFF
TRBJ2-5 | NA | TRBV9 | NA | TGTGCCAGCAGCGTAGAAAACAGGGAAGAGACCCAGTACTTC | CASSVENREETQYF
TRBJ2-7 | NA | TRBV6-5 | NA | TGTGCCAGCAGAACGGGTTCTCGGGAGCAGTACTTC | CASRTGSREQYF
TRBJ2-7 | once | TRBV7-2 | TRBD2 | TGTGCCAGCAGCCCCCGGACTAGGGCCTACGAGCAGTACTTC | CASSPRTRAYEQYF
TRBJ1-3 | few | TRBV5-8 | NA | TGTGCCAGCAGCATACGACAGAGCTCTGGAAACACCATATATTTT | CASSIRQSSGNTIYF
TRBJ2-3 | NA | TRBV5-1 | TRBD1 | TGCGCCAGCAGCCAGGGGGGCACAGATACGCAGTATTTT | CASSQGGTDTQYF
TRBJ2-7 | NA | TRBV27 | NA | TGTGCCAGCAGTTTATCGCCTAATCATCTAGCTGGGGTCTACGAGCAGTACTTC | CASSLSPNHLAGVYEQYF
TRBJ1-2 | NA | TRBV28 | NA | TGTGCCAGCAGGTGGGCCGGTGAACCTAACTATGGCTACACCTTC | CASRWAGEPNYGYTF
TRBJ1-2 | few | TRBV28 | NA | TGTGCCAGCTGTGGGAGGGTCTATGGCTACACCTTC | CASCGRVYGYTF
TRBJ2-7 | NA | TRBV7-9 | NA | TGTGCCAGCAGCCTCCGGACTACCCTGGGTGAGCAGTACTTC | CASSLRTTLGEQYF
TRBJ2-1 | NA | TRBV11-2 | TRBD2 | TGTGCCAGCAGCTTAAAACTAGCGGCCCTCGTCTCCTACAATGAGCAGTTCTTC | CASSLKLAALVSYNEQFF
TRBJ1-4 | NA | TRBV6-4 | NA | TGTGCCAGCTTTCGGACAATTGCAACTAATGAAAAACTGTTTTTT | CASFRTIATNEKLFF
TRBJ1-2 | NA | TRBV19 | NA | TGTGCCAGTAGTAAGAACCCAGGACAGCGTAACTATGGCTACACCTTC | CASSKNPGQRNYGYTF
TRBJ2-3 | NA | TRBV7-9 | NA | TGTGCCAGCAGCTTATATCCGGGAAGCACAGATACGCAGTATTTT | CASSLYPGSTDTQYF
TRBJ2-3 | NA | TRBV18 | NA | TGTGCCAGCTGTTCGACGGGGACAGATACGCAGTATTTT | CASCSTGTDTQYF
TRBJ2-5 | NA | TRBV3-1/TRBV3-2 | NA | TGTGCCAGCAGCCATCGGGGTGACCAGTACTTC | CASSHRGDQYF